What follows describes a single TCR beta chain. What antigen it recognizes has not been identified. No much larger clone is present one base from it, and per-base qualities are unavailable. The source of the sample is a study of sequential checkpoint blockade in melanoma (dated by TCRdb to the late 2010s). General notes on the study: In a 1:1 randomization, patients received either first-line nivolumab then ipilimumab (arm A) or ipilimumab then nivolumab (arm B). Maintenance nivolumab came after both trial sequences. Results the study describes overall, beyond this receptor: The response-prediction model combining TCR metrics and mutation burden needs validation in larger, independent patient cohorts.

TCRbeta CDR3 regions were immunosequenced from genomic DNA with the immunoSEQ Assay. Before high-throughput sequencing, the genomic DNA was amplified using bias-controlled multiplex PCR. The original pipeline was this. To quantify the absolute abundance of each unique TCRbeta CDR3 region, the sequences were collapsed and filtered. Clonality, defined as 1 minus Pielou's evenness, was calculated using only productive rearrangements. A previously published method was used to identify clones with significantly greater frequencies in on-treatment samples than in baseline samples. This is the immuneACCESS table as TCRdb keeps it, with only in-frame sequences that have V and J called. A part of the clones is gone; compared with another copy, unresolved V genes explain less than half, and the rest is unexplained. The DNA was the basis for D and trimming; V, J and clone size are from that table. Here the sample has some 40,000 clones; about 88% occur a single time. Jointly, the top ten make up roughly 12% of the sample.

The treatment or condition label here, explained by the study, means: randomized to nivolumab then ipilimumab (arm A) or the reverse (arm B). No trial patient had received prior DNA-damaging chemotherapy. Live CD3+CD8+ cells negative for CD19 and CD56 were sorted from thawed PBMCs on a FACS Aria II flow cytometer. Samples were obtained from patients with melanoma enrolled in CheckMate 064, a randomized, open-label phase II trial of sequential checkpoint blockade. Peripheral blood mononuclear cells were collected by leukapheresis, purified using Ficoll-Paque, and frozen in human serum containing roughly 10% DMSO. Purity of sorted blood CD3+CD8+ cells was verified at >95% immediately after sorting, followed by DNA extraction. Specimen: CD8+ T cells sorted from blood (inferred from file names), collected from a patient given nivolumab and ipilimumab in sequence. This clonotype originated in a human donor with melanoma.

The CDR3 in this case is CASSLSSGSNYGYTF. In nucleotides, the sequence is TGTGCCAGCAGTTTATCGTCAGGGTCTAACTATGGCTACACCTTC. The chain was built from TRBV27 and TRBJ1-2; the D segment could be TRBD1, given 5 matching bases. The CDR3 sequence holds 15 residues, the cysteine and phenylalanine included. The only DNA kept is the CDR3, 45 bases in frame from the first base. V and J are truncated by 0 bases and 0 bases respectively, leaving an intervening sequence of 8 bases. The germline V gene (reference sequence) sets CDR1 to MNHEY and CDR2 to SMNVEV.